Here is one T cell receptor (beta chain) with its context. Using immunoSEQ multiplex PCR, the repertoire was profiled, and TCRdb retains in-frame clones only, with some absent. The sample yields roughly 110,000 clones, under 90% seen once. These data come from a study of radiotherapy plus CTLA-4 blockade in lung cancer. This TCR came from a human donor with non-small cell lung cancer that progressed on radiotherapy plus ipilimumab. Some clones in this sample may be carry-over from other donors' samples. The sample consisted of peripheral blood, taken from a patient treated with radiotherapy plus ipilimumab.

CDR3 in amino acids: CASSLEAPRTTGELFF. The CDR3, as DNA: TGCGCCAGCAGCTTGGAAGCCCCAAGGACAACCGGGGAGCTGTTTTTT. This chain connects TRBV5-1 to TRBJ2-2; D may be TRBD1 (5 bases). The CDR3 has 16 amino acids. Germline V gives CDR1 SGHRS, CDR2 YFSETQ. V gave up 0 bases and J gave up 5 bases, with 14 bases separating them.